This TCR beta chain is from a study of blood T cell repertoires in COVID-19. Study background: Samples taken during acute and convalescent COVID-19 were collected in the United States, Italy and Spain.

In germline, CDR1 is LNHDA, CDR2 SQIVND (reference sequence). After removal of 3 bases from V and 5 bases from J, the junction contained 8 bases not matched to a gene. This CDR3 contains 15 residues. This table comes from immunoSEQ multiplex PCR, and its TCRdb copy is limited to in-frame clones, with some not included. The table includes around 240,000 clones, about 91% detected once. The rearrangement joins TRBV19 to TRBJ2-7, with 9 bases that match TRBD1. The clonotype originates from a human donor in a cohort exposed to, infected with or recovered from COVID-19 (not recorded which). The donor label of this sample is uncertain. Sequenced input: PBMCs or T cells enriched from blood (not recorded which). This CDR3 reads CASSIPQGARDEQYF. Here the CDR3 DNA reads TGTGCCAGTAGTATCCCACAGGGGGCGCGGGACGAGCAGTACTTC.